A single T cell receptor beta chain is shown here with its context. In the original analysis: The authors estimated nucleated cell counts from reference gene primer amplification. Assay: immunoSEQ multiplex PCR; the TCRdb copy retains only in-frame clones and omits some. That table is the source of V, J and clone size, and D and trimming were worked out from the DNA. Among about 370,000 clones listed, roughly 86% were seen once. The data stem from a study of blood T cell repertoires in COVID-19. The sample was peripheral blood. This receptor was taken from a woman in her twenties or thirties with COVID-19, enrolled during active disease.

CDR3 region: CASSQDLTRGTSTNEQFF. For the CDR3, the DNA is TGCGCCAGCAGCCAAGATCTGACTCGTGGGACTAGCACCAATGAGCAGTTCTTC. The chain links TRBV4-3 to TRBJ2-1; TRBD2 agrees at 9 bases. This CDR3 is built from 18 residues. Germline V gene sequence: CDR1 LGHNA, CDR2 YSLEER. After removal of 0 bases from V and 6 bases from J, the junction contained 12 bases not matched to a gene.